The clone carrying this T cell receptor (beta chain) was detected only a few times. Its matching antigen is unknown. J gave up 1 base and V 5 bases, and 11 bases lay outside the gene matches. Germline V CDR1 and CDR2: SGHTA, FQGNSA. CDR3 length: 18 residues. The data belong to a study of post-analysis software for immune sequencing data. Across the whole study: Included courses were relapsing-remitting and secondary progressive multiple sclerosis; progressive-relapsing multiple sclerosis was also included.

Unique molecular identifiers were carried by the TCR beta cDNA libraries. From the PCR reads, TCRdb called clonotypes with MiXCR, one entry per CDR3 protein. Here the sample spans 800,000 to 950,000 distinct CDR3 sequences, roughly 50% being singletons. Study findings and constraints: Versus controls, multiple sclerosis patients showed significantly lower diversity (normalized Chao1). Analysis by F measure revealed that same-batch samples clustered strongly together. With TRBV5-6, TRBV5-1 and TRBV20-1 included, a handful of TRBV segments were more frequent in patients than in controls.

Sequencing input: blood. This sequence joins TRBV7-2 and TRBJ1-1, with 12 bases matching TRBD1. This TCR came from a girl between 10 and 17 years old with multiple sclerosis. CDR3 coding DNA: TGTGCCAGCAGCCCACCACCGGGACAGGGGGCGGCGAACACTGAAGCTTTCTTT. This codes for CASSPPPGQGAANTEAFF.